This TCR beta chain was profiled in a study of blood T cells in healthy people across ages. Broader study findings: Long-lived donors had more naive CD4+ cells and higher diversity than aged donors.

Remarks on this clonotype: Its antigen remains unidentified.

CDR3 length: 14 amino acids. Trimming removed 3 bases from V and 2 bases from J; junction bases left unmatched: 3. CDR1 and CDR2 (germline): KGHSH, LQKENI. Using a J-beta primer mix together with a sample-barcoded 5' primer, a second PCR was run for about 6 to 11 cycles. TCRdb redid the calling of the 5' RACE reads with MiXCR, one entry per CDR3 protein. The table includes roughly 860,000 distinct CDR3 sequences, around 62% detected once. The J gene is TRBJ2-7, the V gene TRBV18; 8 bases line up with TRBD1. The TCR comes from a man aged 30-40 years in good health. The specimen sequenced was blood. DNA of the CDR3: TGTGCCAGCTCACCGGGACAGGCGCCCTACGAGCAGTACTTC. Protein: CASSPGQAPYEQYF.